These 10 T cell receptor beta chains came from one sample sequenced in a study of shared clonotypes between healthy human individuals. The protocol was immunoSEQ multiplex PCR, while the TCRdb copy is restricted to in-frame clones and leaves out a portion. The table lists 850,000 to 1,100,000 clones, 60% to 85% of them singletons. Sequencing was done on a sample of memory CD4+ T cells from PBMCs. The subset denotes: CD45RA-negative fraction. These receptors were collected from a man aged 18 to 29 in good health. Some clones in this sample may be carry-over from other donors' samples.

In its sample, this clone was seen many times. The rearrangement joins TRBV4-2 to TRBJ2-1, with D hard to call. Trimming took 0 bases from V and 3 from J, leaving 3 bases between them. The CDR3 has 13 residues. Germline V gives CDR1 LGHNA, CDR2 YNFKEQ. In DNA, the CDR3 is TGTGCCAGCAGCCAAGATCTCTACAATGAGCAGTTCTTC. Protein product: CASSQDLYNEQFF.

This clone has a handful of counts. A much more abundant neighbour one base away suggests this may be a read error. Other nucleotide sequences from this sample produce the same CDR3. The chain links TRBV18 to TRBJ1-5; D not resolved. Germline CDR1 reads KGHSH; CDR2 reads LQKENI. CDR3 length equals 13 residues. V was clipped by 1 base and J by 5 bases, with 6 bases between them. The CDR3 DNA follows: TGTGCCAGCTCACCACAGCGGGATCAGCCCCAGCATTTT. Translated: CASSPQRDQPQHF. The full variable domain, its missing parts supplied by reference TRBV18 and TRBJ1-5, is NAGVMQNPRHLVRRRGQEARLRCSPMKGHSHVYWYRQLPEEGLKFMVYLQKENIIDESGMPKERFSAEFPKEGPSILRIQQVVRGDSAAYFCASSPQRDQPQHFGDGTRLSIL.

This chain joins TRBV5-1 and TRBJ1-4; TRBD1 matches 8 bases. The junction had 8 bases not matched to a gene; V was cut back by 5 bases and J by 8 bases. The CDR3 has 14 amino acids. The germline gives CDR1 SGHRS, CDR2 YFSETQ. The CDR3 loop is CASRITGGGEKLFF. CDR3 DNA sequence: TGCGCCAGCAGGATAACAGGGGGAGGAGAAAAACTGTTTTTT.

The chain uses TRBV4-2 and TRBJ2-4; 8 positions agree with TRBD1. The CDR3 contains 14 residues. Per the germline V gene, CDR1 is LGHNA and CDR2 is YNFKEQ. Germline trimming cut 0 bases from V and 16 bases from J; bases unmatched to any gene: 11. The CDR3 region is CASSQDAGQGVEYF. The CDR3 DNA sequence: TGTGCCAGCAGCCAAGACGCAGGACAGGGAGTTGAATACTTC.

The rearrangement links TRBV9 to TRBJ2-7; D may match TRBD1 or TRBD2 (5 bases each). Germline lookup yields CDR1 SGDLS and CDR2 YYNGEE. The CDR3 has 17 residues. The V end lost 2 bases, the J end lost 0 bases, and 18 bases lay between the germline ends. As DNA, the CDR3 is TGTGCCAGCAGCGTGGGCCCCGGGACGGAGAGCTCCTACGAGCAGTACTTC. Amino acids: CASSVGPGTESSYEQYF.

The chain has TRBV9 and TRBJ1-4; no firm D call. Germline CDR1 SGDLS, CDR2 YYNGEE. Between the trimmed V and J ends, which lost 0 bases and 8 bases, there was a span of 14 bases. The CDR3 has 15 amino acids. For the CDR3, the DNA is TGTGCCAGCAGCGTAGAGCAAGGGTCTGGCGAAAAACTGTTTTTT. Protein: CASSVEQGSGEKLFF. Full variable domain (rest looked up from reference TRBV9 and TRBJ1-4): DSGVTQTPKHLITATGQRVTLRCSPRSGDLSVYWYQQSLDQGLQFLIQYYNGEERAKGNILERFSAQQFPDLHSELNLSSLELGDSALYFCASSVEQGSGEKLFFGSGTQLSVL.

The V and J genes are TRBV29-1 and TRBJ2-3, with 9 bases fitting TRBD1. This CDR3 has 15 residues. The junction had 9 bases not matched to a gene; V was cut back by 7 bases and J by 1 base. CDR1 and CDR2 (germline): SQVTM, ANQGSEA. The CDR3 is CSATTGGVGTDTQYF. The CDR3 nucleotides are TGCAGCGCGACAACAGGGGGCGTCGGCACAGATACGCAGTATTTT.

This clone occurred many times. This chain links TRBV5-1 with TRBJ2-5; 7 positions match TRBD1. The J segment lost 3 bases and the V segment lost 2 bases, leaving 4 bases of the junction unmatched. The CDR3 length is 14 residues. Germline lookup yields CDR1 SGHRS and CDR2 YFSETQ. CDR3 loop: CASSLRGPEETQYF. CDR3 sequence (DNA): TGCGCCAGCAGCTTAAGGGGGCCCGAAGAGACCCAGTACTTC.

As to this clone: Within the sample, other DNA sequences also encode this same CDR3. V usage is TRBV9 and J usage is TRBJ1-2; possibly TRBD1 for D (5 bases). Germline V CDR1 and CDR2: SGDLS, YYNGEE. This CDR3 has 14 residues. V shed 0 bases and J shed 0 bases, with 6 bases lying between them. The CDR3 DNA reads as TGTGCCAGCAGCGTAGCGACAGCTAACTATGGCTACACCTTC. It codes for CASSVATANYGYTF.

The rearrangement links TRBV7-2 to TRBJ2-2; the D is unclear. V was trimmed by 0 bases and J by 6 bases, leaving 8 bases between them. The CDR3 covers 14 residues. Germline V gene lookup returns CDR1 SGHTA and CDR2 FQGNSA. CDR3 in amino acids: CASSLASWAGELFF. DNA of the CDR3: TGTGCCAGCAGCTTAGCTTCCTGGGCCGGGGAGCTGTTTTTT.